The 10 T cell receptor beta chains presented below share a single source sample, sequenced in a study of radiation and T cells in renal cell carcinoma. The assay was immunoSEQ multiplex PCR, and TCRdb's table has in-frame clones only and misses some. The sample has roughly 160,000 clones, roughly 90% seen once; the top ten hold around 11%. Time point described: blood 4 weeks post-SBRT, at nephrectomy. Treatment of the sample: 15 Gy SBRT to primary tumor, nephrectomy 4 weeks later. Sample: blood, taken from a patient whose treatment included radiotherapy and nephrectomy. Receptors originate from a woman aged 45-59 years with renal cell carcinoma.

The chain has TRBV2 and TRBJ1-2; no reliable D call. Per germline, CDR1 SNHLY and CDR2 FYNNEI. This CDR3 has 12 residues. V was shortened by 8 bases and J by 0 bases, with 7 bases between the two germline ends. The CDR3 coding sequence is TGTGCCAGCTTCCGGCCTAACTATGGCTACACCTTC. Translating gives CASFRPNYGYTF.

V usage is TRBV19 and J usage is TRBJ1-3; perhaps TRBD1 as D (5 bases). Trimming removed 5 bases at V and 0 bases at J, with 8 bases between. Per the germline V gene, CDR1 is LNHDA and CDR2 is SQIVND (reference sequence). CDR3 size: 14 residues. The CDR3 spells CASSFDSSGNTIYF. The CDR3 DNA reads TGTGCCAGTAGTTTCGACAGCTCTGGAAACACCATATATTTT.

The chain has TRBV6-1 and TRBJ1-6; 10 nucleotides align to TRBD1. V shed 7 bases and J 14 bases; nucleotides not matched to a gene: 11. CDR3 length: 14 residues. Germline CDR1 and CDR2: MNHNS and SASEGT. The CDR3 nucleotides read TGTGCCAGCATCGGGACAGGGGACGGTTGGACCCTCCACTTT. Its protein product is CASIGTGDGWTLHF.

The chain joins TRBV5-6 to TRBJ2-5; unclear D gene. CDR1 and CDR2 (germline): SGHDT, YYEEEE. Trimming cost V 0 bases and J 2 bases, with 5 bases left between them. This CDR3 is 13 amino acids long. CDR3: CASSLGPQETQYF. The CDR3 coding sequence is TGTGCCAGCAGCTTGGGCCCACAAGAGACCCAGTACTTC.

This sequence joins TRBV18 and TRBJ2-3; D gene ambiguous. CDR1 is KGHSH, CDR2 LQKENI, per germline. CDR3 length: 14 residues. The V end lost 6 bases, the J end lost 9 bases, and 19 bases lay between the germline ends. The CDR3 reads CASSPGRHQGTQYF. The CDR3, as DNA: TGTGCCAGCTCCCCTGGGCGGCATCAAGGGACGCAGTATTTT.

This chain connects TRBV6-1 to TRBJ2-2, with a possible D match to TRBD2 (5 bases). The CDR3 spans 15 residues. In germline, CDR1 is MNHNS, CDR2 SASEGT. V was trimmed by 7 bases and J by 4 bases, leaving 16 bases between them. The CDR3, as DNA: TGTGCCAGCATGAGGGCCAGACGAACCACCGGGGAGCTGTTTTTT. Encoded protein: CASMRARRTTGELFF.

The gene calls are TRBV2 and TRBJ1-3, with TRBD1 matching over 7 bases. Trimming took 3 bases from V and 4 from J; bases not matched to a gene: 0. Germline V gives CDR1 SNHLY, CDR2 FYNNEI. The CDR3 spans 13 residues. The CDR3: CASSETGGNTIYF. In nucleotides, the CDR3 is TGTGCCAGCAGTGAGACAGGGGGAAACACCATATATTTT. Full variable domain (outside the CDR3, taken from reference TRBV2 and TRBJ1-3): EPEVTQTPSHQVTQMGQEVILRCVPISNHLYFYWYRQILGQKVEFLVSFYNNEISEKSEIFDDQFSVERPDGSNFTLKIRSTKLEDSAMYFCASSETGGNTIYFGEGSWLTVV.

This chain joins TRBV5-1 and TRBJ2-2; 10 bases fit TRBD1. The germline V gene encodes CDR1 SGHRS and CDR2 YFSETQ. After removal of 4 bases from V and 5 bases from J, the junction contained 5 bases not matched to a gene. The CDR3 runs 15 residues. CDR3: CASSRDRGHTGELFF. The CDR3 DNA sequence: TGCGCCAGCAGCCGCGACAGGGGGCATACCGGGGAGCTGTTTTTT. The full variable domain, its missing parts supplied by reference TRBV5-1 and TRBJ2-2, is KAGVTQTPRYLIKTRGQQVTLSCSPISGHRSVSWYQQTPGQGLQFLFEYFSETQRNKGNFPGRFSGRQFSNSRSEMNVSTLELGDSALYLCASSRDRGHTGELFFGEGSRLTVL.

The gene calls are TRBV30 and TRBJ1-5; D may be TRBD1 (6 bases). Trimming stripped 5 bases from V and 7 bases from J, with 12 bases between. CDR1 GTSNPN and CDR2 SVGIG come from the germline V gene (reference sequence). CDR3 length: 12 residues. The CDR3 loop is CAWGDKGQPQHF. DNA for the CDR3: TGTGCCTGGGGGGACAAGGGCCAGCCCCAGCATTTT. Complete variable domain (other parts from reference TRBV30 and TRBJ1-5): SQTIHQWPATLVQPVGSPLSLECTVEGTSNPNLYWYRQAAGRGLQLLFYSVGIGQISSEVPQNLSASRPQDRQFILSSKKLLLSDSGFYLCAWGDKGQPQHFGDGTRLSIL.

This clone appeared a single time. The chain couples TRBV6-1 to TRBJ1-1, with 9 bases matching TRBD1. This CDR3 has 14 residues. V dropped 1 base and J dropped 10; count of bases not matched to a gene: 7. Germline V lookup: CDR1 MNHNS, CDR2 SASEGT. CDR3 sequence: CASSEDGTGRSAFF. As DNA, the CDR3 is TGTGCCAGCAGTGAAGATGGGACAGGGCGTTCAGCTTTCTTT.